Given below is one T cell receptor (beta chain) in context. Germline and junction disagree at one end, which may indicate a read error. Noted time point: pre-treatment baseline. This sample is drawn from a study of blood T cell dynamics during melanoma immunotherapy. Study background: Metastatic melanoma patients received first-line pembrolizumab or nivolumab plus ipilimumab.

Data came from immunoSEQ multiplex PCR; TCRdb stores just in-frame clones and leaves some out. The sample carries several thousand clones, roughly four fifths recorded once. CDR1 SGHAT and CDR2 FQNNGV come from the germline V gene. The CDR3 consists of 11 residues. This receptor was taken from a human donor with melanoma. Sequenced material: blood, taken from a patient treated with checkpoint blockade. The chain couples TRBV11-2 to TRBJ1-2, with no clear D. Here the CDR3 reads CASSSPDVPLF. The CDR3 DNA reads as TGTGCCAGCAGCTCCCCGGACGTCCCCCTCTTC. Using reference TRBV11-2 and TRBJ1-2 for the parts outside the CDR3, the full variable domain is EAGVAQSPRYKIIEKRQSVAFWCNPISGHATLYWYQQILGQGPKLLIQFQNNGVVDDSQLPKDRFSAERLKGVDSTLKIQPAKLEDSAVYLCASSSPDVPLFGSGTRLTVV.